This TCR beta chain was retrieved from a study of response to subunit inactivated influenza vaccine. Study results and limitations: Authors suggested few new T cells are recruited by each seasonal influenza vaccination.

There are a few counts of this clonotype. Its antigen remains unidentified. V lost 7 bases to trimming and J lost 3 bases; unmatched junction nucleotides: 6. The CDR3 covers 15 residues. In germline, CDR1 is MNHEY, CDR2 SMNVEV (reference sequence). Via MiXCR, TCRdb re-called the RT-PCR reads, giving one row per CDR3 protein. The sample lists over 800,000 distinct CDR3 sequences; 21% were seen once. The source was PBMCs from blood, collected 4 to 6 days after vaccination. This chain connects TRBV27 to TRBJ2-7, with 13 bases fitting TRBD2. The receptor was isolated from a man between 45 and 60 years old who received an inactivated influenza vaccine. CDR3 in DNA: TGTGCCAGCATTACGCGGACTAGCGGGGGCTACGAGCAGTACTTC. Its protein is CASITRTSGGYEQYF.